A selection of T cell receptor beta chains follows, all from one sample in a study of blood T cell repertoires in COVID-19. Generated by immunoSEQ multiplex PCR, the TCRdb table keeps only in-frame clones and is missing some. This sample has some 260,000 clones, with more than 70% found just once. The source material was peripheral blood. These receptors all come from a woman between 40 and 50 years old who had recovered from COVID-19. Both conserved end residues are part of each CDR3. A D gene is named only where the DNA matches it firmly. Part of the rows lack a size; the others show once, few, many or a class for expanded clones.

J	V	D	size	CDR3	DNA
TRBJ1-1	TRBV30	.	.	CAWSVPRVPEAFF	TGTGCCTGGAGTGTACCGAGGGTACCTGAAGCTTTCTTT
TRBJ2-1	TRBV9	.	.	CASSVGIEQFF	TGTGCCAGCAGCGTAGGTATTGAGCAGTTCTTC
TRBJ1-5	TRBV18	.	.	CASSSGGRGLQPQHF	TGTGCCAGCTCCTCGGGGGGTCGGGGTCTCCAGCCCCAGCATTTT
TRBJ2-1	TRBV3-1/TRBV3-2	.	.	CASSQGPYRESDNEQFF	TGTGCCAGCAGCCAAGGACCTTACAGGGAGTCAGACAATGAGCAGTTCTTC
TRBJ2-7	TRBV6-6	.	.	CASSSPRGLYEQYF	TGTGCCAGCAGTTCCCCGCGGGGCCTGTACGAGCAGTACTTC
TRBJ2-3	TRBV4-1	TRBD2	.	CASSPRLAGGDTQYF	TGCGCCAGCAGCCCCCGTCTAGCGGGGGGAGATACGCAGTATTTT
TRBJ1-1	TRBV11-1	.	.	CASSFAPQGNTEAFF	TGTGCCAGCAGCTTCGCTCCACAGGGCAACACTGAAGCTTTCTTT
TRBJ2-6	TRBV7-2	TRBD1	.	CASSQRTGAVSGANVLTF	TGTGCCAGCAGCCAAAGGACAGGGGCCGTCTCTGGGGCCAACGTCCTGACTTTC
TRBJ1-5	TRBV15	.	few	CATSREANQPQHF	TGTGCCACCAGCAGGGAAGCGAATCAGCCCCAGCATTTT
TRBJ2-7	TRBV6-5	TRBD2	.	CASRETSSYEQYF	TGTGCCAGCAGGGAGACTAGCAGCTACGAGCAGTACTTC
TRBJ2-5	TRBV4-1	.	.	CASSHEGARGTLQETQYF	TGCGCCAGCAGCCATGAGGGGGCCCGGGGGACCCTTCAAGAGACCCAGTACTTC
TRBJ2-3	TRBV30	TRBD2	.	CAWSPLAGGTDTQYF	TGTGCCTGGAGTCCATTAGCGGGAGGGACCGATACGCAGTATTTT
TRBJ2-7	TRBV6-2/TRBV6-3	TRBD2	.	CASSSPTSSSYEQYF	TGTGCCAGCAGTTCCCCGACTAGCAGCTCCTACGAGCAGTACTTC
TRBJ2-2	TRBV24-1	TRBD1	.	CATRGTGATGELFF	TGTGCCACCAGGGGGACAGGGGCCACCGGGGAGCTGTTTTTT
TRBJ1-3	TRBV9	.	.	CASSVVGVLRGISGNTIYF	TGTGCCAGCAGCGTAGTGGGAGTCCTCCGGGGGATCTCTGGAAACACCATATATTTT
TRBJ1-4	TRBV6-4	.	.	CASRFFPFPPNEKLFF	TGTGCCAGCAGATTCTTCCCTTTTCCCCCTAATGAAAAACTGTTTTTT
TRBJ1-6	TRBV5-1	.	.	CASSRQGLGSPLHF	TGCGCCAGCAGTCGTCAGGGATTAGGTTCACCCCTCCACTTT
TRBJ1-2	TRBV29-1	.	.	CSADQGYNGYTF	TGCAGCGCGGACCAGGGATATAATGGCTACACCTTC
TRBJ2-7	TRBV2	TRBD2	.	CASSATSGRYEQYF	TGTGCCAGCAGTGCGACTAGCGGGAGGTACGAGCAGTACTTC
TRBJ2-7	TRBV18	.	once	CASSPRQTYEQYF	TGTGCCAGCTCACCACGTCAGACCTACGAGCAGTACTTC
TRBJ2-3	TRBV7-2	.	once	CASSPQGMSTDTQYF	TGTGCCAGCAGCCCACAGGGAATGAGCACAGATACGCAGTATTTT
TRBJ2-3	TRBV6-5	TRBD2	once	CASRSGGAETDTQYF	TGTGCCAGCAGGAGCGGGGGGGCCGAGACAGATACGCAGTATTTT
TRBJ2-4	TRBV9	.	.	CASSVDMIGNIQYF	TGTGCCAGCAGCGTGGACATGATAGGGAACATTCAGTACTTC
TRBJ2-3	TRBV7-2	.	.	CASSLAGGSTDTQYF	TGTGCCAGCAGCTTAGCGGGGGGTAGTACAGATACGCAGTATTTT
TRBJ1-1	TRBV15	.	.	CATSSEVPRNTEAFF	TGTGCCACCAGCTCCGAGGTGCCCCGGAACACTGAAGCTTTCTTT
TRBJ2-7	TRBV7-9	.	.	CASSPSGYEQYF	TGTGCCAGCAGCCCCTCAGGGTACGAGCAGTACTTC
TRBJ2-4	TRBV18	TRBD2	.	CASSPEFPTSGIAKNIQYF	TGTGCCAGCTCACCCGAATTCCCGACTAGCGGCATAGCCAAAAACATTCAGTACTTC
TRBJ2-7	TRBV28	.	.	CASSSQGSPAYEQYF	TGTGCCAGCAGCTCACAGGGTTCCCCAGCGTACGAGCAGTACTTC
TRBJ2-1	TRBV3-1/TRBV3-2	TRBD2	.	CASRQNVGRAYEQFF	TGTGCCAGCCGCCAAAATGTAGGGAGGGCATATGAGCAGTTCTTC
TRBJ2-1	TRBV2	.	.	CASSSAGATSYNEQFF	TGTGCCAGCAGTTCGGCGGGGGCGACCTCCTACAATGAGCAGTTCTTC
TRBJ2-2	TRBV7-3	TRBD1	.	CASSSSDRAYTGELFF	TGTGCCAGCAGCTCCTCGGACAGGGCGTACACCGGGGAGCTGTTTTTT
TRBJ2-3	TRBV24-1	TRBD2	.	CATSDRTSGRETDTQYF	TGTGCCACCAGTGATCGGACTAGCGGGAGGGAAACAGATACGCAGTATTTT
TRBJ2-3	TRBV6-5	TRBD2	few	CASRDLAGEPDTQYF	TGTGCCAGCAGAGATCTAGCGGGAGAACCAGATACGCAGTATTTT
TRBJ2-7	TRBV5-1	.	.	CASSLTSQGSEEQYF	TGCGCCAGCAGCTTGACCTCACAGGGTTCGGAAGAGCAGTACTTC
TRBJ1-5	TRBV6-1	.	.	CASSDGGGNQPQHF	TGTGCCAGCAGTGACGGAGGGGGCAATCAGCCCCAGCATTTT
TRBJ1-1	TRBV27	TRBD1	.	CASSRQGSNTEAFF	TGTGCCAGCAGCCGACAGGGGTCGAACACTGAAGCTTTCTTT
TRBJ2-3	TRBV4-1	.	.	CASSQVQAQRDTQYF	TGCGCCAGCAGCCAAGTACAGGCCCAGAGAGATACGCAGTATTTT
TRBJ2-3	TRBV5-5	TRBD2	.	CASSLRLAGRSTDTQYF	TGTGCCAGCAGCTTGCGTCTAGCGGGGAGGAGCACAGATACGCAGTATTTT
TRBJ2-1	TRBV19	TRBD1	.	CATERQGYNEQFF	TGTGCCACAGAAAGACAGGGGTACAATGAGCAGTTCTTC
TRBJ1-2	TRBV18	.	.	CASSRDIDYGYTF	TGTGCCAGCTCAAGGGACATAGACTATGGCTACACCTTC
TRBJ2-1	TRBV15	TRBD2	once	CATSGEREDYNEQFF	TGTGCCACCAGCGGGGAGCGGGAGGATTACAATGAGCAGTTCTTC
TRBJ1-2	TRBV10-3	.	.	CAISESGQPYGYTF	TGTGCCATCAGTGAGTCGGGCCAACCCTATGGCTACACCTTC
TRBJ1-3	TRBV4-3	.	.	CASSQEEGPGNTIYF	TGCGCCAGCAGCCAAGAGGAGGGACCGGGAAACACCATATATTTT